These 9 T cell receptor beta chains were all obtained from the same sample, sequenced in a study of T cells after yellow fever vaccination. Using its own MiXCR run on the 5' RACE reads, TCRdb lists one record per CDR3 protein. Among some 340,000 distinct CDR3 sequences listed, roughly 10% were seen once. Specimen: CD4+ T cells sorted from PBMCs, collected 45 days after the yellow fever booster vaccination. The receptors originated from a man younger than 35 who received the YFV17D yellow fever vaccine.

This clonotype was seen at least ten times. The CDR3 DNA sequence: TGTGCCAGCAGCTTATCACGGCTGGTAGAGACCCAGTACTTC. It specifies CASSLSRLVETQYF. The rearrangement links TRBV7-9 to TRBJ2-5; D call uncertain. With 2 bases removed from V and 4 bases from J, the gap between germline ends came to 11 bases. Germline V gene sequence: CDR1 SEHNR, CDR2 FQNEAQ (reference sequence). The CDR3 extends over 14 amino acids.

V usage is TRBV7-9 and J usage is TRBJ1-1; D not resolved. V lost 2 bases and J 1 base, leaving 17 bases between the germline ends. Germline values: CDR1 SEHNR, CDR2 FQNEAQ (reference sequence). This CDR3 contains 17 residues. The CDR3 DNA sequence: TGTGCCAGCAGCTTAACGGTACTGGGATTAGCGAACACTGAAGCTTTCTTT. Its translation: CASSLTVLGLANTEAFF.

The chain uses TRBV20-1 and TRBJ2-3; 11 nucleotides agree with TRBD2. The CDR3 consists of 14 residues. From germline, CDR1 is DFQATT and CDR2 SNEGSKA (reference sequence). In DNA, the CDR3 is TGCAGCCCTCTAGCGGGGGGCAGGGGAGATACGCAGTATTTT. Translated: CSPLAGGRGDTQYF.

This clonotype was counted many times. V usage is TRBV12-3 or TRBV12-4 and J usage is TRBJ1-6, with D perhaps TRBD1 (5 bases). The CDR3 totals 15 residues. The V gene lost 4 bases and the J gene lost 9 bases, with 16 bases spanning the gap. CDR3 region: CASSSMWGNGSPLHF. The CDR3 coding sequence is TGTGCCAGCAGTTCCATGTGGGGGAACGGTTCACCCCTCCACTTT.

This clonotype occurred a few times. The rearrangement joins TRBV7-6 to TRBJ2-5; TRBD1 might be the D (6 bases). Trimming took off 5 bases at V and 5 bases at J, with 12 bases between the two ends. The CDR3 consists of 13 residues. In germline, CDR1 is SGHVS, CDR2 FNYEAQ. In DNA form, the CDR3 reads TGTGCCAGCAGCACCTACAGGGCTGAGACCCAGTACTTC. Translating it yields CASSTYRAETQYF.

V is TRBV20-1 and J is TRBJ2-3; 12 nucleotides match TRBD2. CDR3 length: 15 residues. CDR1 DFQATT and CDR2 SNEGSKA come from the germline V gene (reference sequence). V lost 5 bases to trimming and J lost 5 bases; unmatched junction nucleotides: 8. The CDR3 region has the DNA TGCAGTGCTCCCCTAGCGGGGGGGCCGGGAGATACGCAGTATTTT. This translates into CSAPLAGGPGDTQYF.

As for this clonotype: The CDR3 ends on some other residue instead of the conserved phenylalanine or tryptophan, so this is likely a read error. No DNA is shown, since the ends of the CDR3 on it are uncertain; the CDR3 is the one TCRdb lists. This rearrangement joins TRBV21-1 to TRBJ2-5; the tabulated D call, TRBD1, remains unverified against the DNA. TRBV21-1 is marked as a pseudogene. The CDR3 has 14 residues if both end residues are counted. CDR3 loop: CASSCYGQQETQYV.

The chain uses TRBV27 and TRBJ1-4; D possibly corresponds to TRBD1 (6 bases). The CDR3 length is 14 residues. V was shortened by 8 bases and J by 11 bases, with 21 bases between the two germline ends. From germline, CDR1 is MNHEY and CDR2 SMNVEV (reference sequence). The CDR3 DNA is TGTGCCAGCGGGAACAGGGAGCTGGGGGTTAAACTGTTTTTT. The encoded protein is CASGNRELGVKLFF.

This sequence joins TRBV7-2 and TRBJ2-3; 7 bases agree with TRBD2. This CDR3 has 15 amino acids. After removal of 4 bases from V and 3 bases from J, the junction contained 7 bases not matched to a gene. Germline V gives CDR1 SGHTA, CDR2 FQGNSA. The CDR3 region is CASSSPAGWTDTQYF. The CDR3 nucleotides are TGTGCCAGCAGCTCCCCAGCGGGATGGACAGATACGCAGTATTTT.